Sequencing of this TCR beta chain was carried out in a study of coeliac disease. About the study: High-resolution HLA typing was lacking; TRBV7-2 bias was queried instead.

To note about this clone: Its antigen is undetermined.

Looked up from germline, CDR1 is SGHRS and CDR2 is YFSETQ. V lost 0 bases to trimming and J lost 1 base, with 11 bases between them. The CDR3 has 15 amino acids. Libraries were prepared by immunoSEQ multiplex PCR; TCRdb keeps only in-frame clonotypes and omits some of them. The sample gives roughly 4,200 clones, roughly two thirds of which show up once; less than 10% is in the top ten. The study, taken as a whole, reports: Active celiac intraepithelial and lamina propria samples had lower TRB and TRG clonality than control samples. Cross-contamination between intraepithelial and lamina propria cells was possible.

The chain is built from TRBV5-1 and TRBJ2-7, with TRBD2 as a possible D gene (6 bases). This TCR was recovered from a man between 65 and 85 years old with active celiac disease. The sample taken for sequencing was intraepithelial lymphocytes from the gut. CDR3 in DNA: TGCGCCAGCAGCTTGGCGCCTAGCGATTCCTACGAGCAGTACTTC. Amino acids: CASSLAPSDSYEQYF.